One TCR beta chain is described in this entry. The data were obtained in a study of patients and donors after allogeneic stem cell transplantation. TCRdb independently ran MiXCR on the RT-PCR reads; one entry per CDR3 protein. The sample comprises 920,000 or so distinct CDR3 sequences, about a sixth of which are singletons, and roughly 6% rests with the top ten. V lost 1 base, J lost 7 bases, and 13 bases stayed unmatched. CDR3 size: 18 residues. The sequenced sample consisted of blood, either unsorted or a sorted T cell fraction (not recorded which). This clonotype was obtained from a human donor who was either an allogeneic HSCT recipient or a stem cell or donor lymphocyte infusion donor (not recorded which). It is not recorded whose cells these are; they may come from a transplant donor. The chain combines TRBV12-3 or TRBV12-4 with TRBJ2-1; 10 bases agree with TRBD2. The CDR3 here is CASSLVFGSGRAGNEQFF. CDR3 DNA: TGTGCCAGCAGTTTAGTGTTCGGGAGCGGGAGGGCCGGAAATGAGCAGTTCTTC.